Each of the 3 T cell receptor beta chains below was sequenced from the same sample in a study of T cell clonality in common variable immunodeficiency. Study-level findings and limits: Common variable immunodeficiency TCR beta sequences reportedly had fewer deletions and N-nucleotide insertions.

These receptors are not linked to any known antigen. This table comes from immunoSEQ multiplex PCR, and its TCRdb copy is limited to in-frame clones, with some not included. The data show 15,000 to 20,000 clones, none appearing only once, with about 12% held by the ten largest. Sequencing input: peripheral blood mononuclear cells. The source is a human donor with common variable immunodeficiency.

This clone was observed a handful of times. The CDR3 goes on 3 residues after the read ends, and that part is filled in from the germline J gene. This chain links TRBV30 with TRBJ2-1, with 10 bases aligning to TRBD2. Germline CDR1 GTSNPN, CDR2 SVGIG (reference sequence). This CDR3 is 17 amino acids long. Unmatched junction bases numbered 9, after V lost 4 bases and J lost 0 bases. The DNA read from the CDR3 is TGTGCCTGGATCCGGGCTAGCGGGGGAGCCTCCTACAATGAG. Protein: CAWIRASGGASYNE. The entire CDR3 protein reads CAWIRASGGASYNEQFF.

In the case of this clone: Read sequence stops 3 residues before the CDR3 end, and the germline J gene provides the missing end. V is TRBV5-6 and J is TRBJ1-2, with a weak D call TRBD1 (6 bases). Germline CDR1 is SGHDT and CDR2 is YYEEEE. The germline V and J ends were trimmed by 6 bases and 3 bases, with 18 bases remaining between them. This CDR3 contains 15 residues. The CDR3: CASIGPKQGYYGYTF. The sequenced CDR3 bases are TGTGCCAGCATCGGACCTAAGCAGGGGTACTATGGC.

This clone turned up a few times. Read coverage stops 3 residues before the CDR3 terminus; the germline J gene supplies the remainder. V is TRBV7-9 and J is TRBJ2-3; TRBD1 agrees at 7 bases. J was trimmed by 4 bases and V by 5 bases; bases with no gene match: 9. Per the germline V gene, CDR1 is SEHNR and CDR2 is FQNEAQ (reference sequence). The CDR3 runs 15 residues. CDR3 DNA (partial): TGTGCCAGCAGCGCCTCGACAGGGTTCGCAGATACG. It is translated as CASSASTGFADT. The entire CDR3 protein is CASSASTGFADTQYF.